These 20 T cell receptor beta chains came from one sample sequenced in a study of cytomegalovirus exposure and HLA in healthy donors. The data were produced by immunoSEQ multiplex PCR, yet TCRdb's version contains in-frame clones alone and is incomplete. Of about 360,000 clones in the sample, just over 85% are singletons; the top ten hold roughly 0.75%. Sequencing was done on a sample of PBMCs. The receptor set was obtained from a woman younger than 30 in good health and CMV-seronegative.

The CDR3 sequence: CASSPGLAYEQYF. CDR3 sequence (DNA): TGCGCCAGTTCTCCGGGACTAGCCTACGAGCAGTACTTC. The V gene is TRBV10-2, the J gene TRBJ2-7; 8 nucleotides agree with TRBD2. With 9 bases clipped from V and 2 bases from J, the junction kept 6 bases outside the gene matches. From germline, CDR1 is WSHSY and CDR2 SAAADI. The CDR3 is 13 amino acids.

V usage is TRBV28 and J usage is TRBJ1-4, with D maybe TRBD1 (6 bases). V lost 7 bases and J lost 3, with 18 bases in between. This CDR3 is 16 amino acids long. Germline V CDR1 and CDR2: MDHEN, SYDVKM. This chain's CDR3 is CASNVPGDFSNEKLFF. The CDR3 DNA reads TGTGCCAGCAATGTGCCAGGGGATTTTTCTAATGAAAAACTGTTTTTT.

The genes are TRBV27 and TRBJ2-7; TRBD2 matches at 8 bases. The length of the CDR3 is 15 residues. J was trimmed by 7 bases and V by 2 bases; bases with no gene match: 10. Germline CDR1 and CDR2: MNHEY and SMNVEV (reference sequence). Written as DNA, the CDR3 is TGTGCCAGCAGTTTAACGGGAGGGCTTGCCTTAGAGCAGTACTTC. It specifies CASSLTGGLALEQYF.

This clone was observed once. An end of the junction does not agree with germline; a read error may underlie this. CDR3 protein: CASSLERNEQFF. CDR3 bases: TGCGCTAGCAGCTTGGAGCGTAATGAGCAGTTCTTC. The chain recombines TRBV5-1 with TRBJ2-1; D is ambiguous. In germline, CDR1 is SGHRS, CDR2 YFSETQ. This CDR3 spans 12 amino acids.

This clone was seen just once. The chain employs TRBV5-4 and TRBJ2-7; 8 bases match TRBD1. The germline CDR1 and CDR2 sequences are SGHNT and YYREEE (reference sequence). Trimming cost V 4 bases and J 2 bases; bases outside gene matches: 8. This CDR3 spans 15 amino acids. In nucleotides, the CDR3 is TGTGCCAGCAGCCTGGACAGGGTTGTCCCCTACGAGCAGTACTTC. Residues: CASSLDRVVPYEQYF.

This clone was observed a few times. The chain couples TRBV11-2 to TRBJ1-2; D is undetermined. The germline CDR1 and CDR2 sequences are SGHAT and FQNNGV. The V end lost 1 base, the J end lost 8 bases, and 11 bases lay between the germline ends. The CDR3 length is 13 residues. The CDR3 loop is CASSLAPVKGYTF. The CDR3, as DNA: TGTGCCAGCAGCTTAGCCCCGGTAAAAGGCTACACCTTC.

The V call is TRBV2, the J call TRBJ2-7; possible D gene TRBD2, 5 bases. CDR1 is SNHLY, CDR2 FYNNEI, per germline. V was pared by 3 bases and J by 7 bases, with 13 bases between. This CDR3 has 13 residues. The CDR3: CASSEEAVGEQYF. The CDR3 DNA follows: TGTGCCAGCAGTGAGGAGGCCGTCGGGGAGCAGTACTTC.

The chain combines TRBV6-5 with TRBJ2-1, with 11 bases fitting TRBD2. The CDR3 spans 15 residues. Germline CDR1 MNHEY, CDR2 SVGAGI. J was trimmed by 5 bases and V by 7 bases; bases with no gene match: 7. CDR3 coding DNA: TGTGCCAGCAATATACTAGCGGGAGCCGACAATGAGCAGTTCTTC. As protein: CASNILAGADNEQFF.

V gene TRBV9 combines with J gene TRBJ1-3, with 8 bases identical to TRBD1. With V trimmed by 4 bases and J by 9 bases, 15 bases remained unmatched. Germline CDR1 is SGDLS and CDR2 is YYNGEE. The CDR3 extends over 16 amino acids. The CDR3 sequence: CASSPGLDRGRGTIYF. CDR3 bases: TGTGCCAGCAGCCCTGGCTTAGACAGGGGCCGGGGCACCATATATTTT. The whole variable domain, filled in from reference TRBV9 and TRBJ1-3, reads DSGVTQTPKHLITATGQRVTLRCSPRSGDLSVYWYQQSLDQGLQFLIQYYNGEERAKGNILERFSAQQFPDLHSELNLSSLELGDSALYFCASSPGLDRGRGTIYFGEGSWLTVV.

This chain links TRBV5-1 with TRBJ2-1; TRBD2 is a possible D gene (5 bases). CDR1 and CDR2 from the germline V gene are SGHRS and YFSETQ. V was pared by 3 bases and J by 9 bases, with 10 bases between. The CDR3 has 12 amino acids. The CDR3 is CASSSEVGEQFF. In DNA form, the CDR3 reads TGCGCCAGCAGCTCGGAGGTTGGTGAGCAGTTCTTC. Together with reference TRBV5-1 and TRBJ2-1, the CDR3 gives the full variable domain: KAGVTQTPRYLIKTRGQQVTLSCSPISGHRSVSWYQQTPGQGLQFLFEYFSETQRNKGNFPGRFSGRQFSNSRSEMNVSTLELGDSALYLCASSSEVGEQFFGPGTRLTVL.

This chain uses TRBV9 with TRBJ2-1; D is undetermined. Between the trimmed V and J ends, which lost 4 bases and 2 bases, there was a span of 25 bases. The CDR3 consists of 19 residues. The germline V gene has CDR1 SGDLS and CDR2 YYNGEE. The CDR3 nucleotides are TGTGCCAGCAGCACCCCCTTTCAAGCGCGCTCCTCCACCTACAATGAGCAGTTCTTC. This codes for CASSTPFQARSSTYNEQFF.

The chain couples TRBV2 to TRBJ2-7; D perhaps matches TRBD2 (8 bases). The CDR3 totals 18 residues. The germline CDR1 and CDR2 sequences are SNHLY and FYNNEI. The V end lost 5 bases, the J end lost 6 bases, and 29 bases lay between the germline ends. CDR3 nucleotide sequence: TGTGCCAGCAGTCCCGGGAGGGTTATCCGGGACAGTAGTTCCGAGCAGTACTTC. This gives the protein CASSPGRVIRDSSSEQYF.

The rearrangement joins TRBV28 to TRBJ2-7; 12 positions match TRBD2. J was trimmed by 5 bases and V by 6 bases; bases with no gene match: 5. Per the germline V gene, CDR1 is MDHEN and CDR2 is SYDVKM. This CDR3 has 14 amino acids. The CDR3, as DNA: TGTGCCAGCAGGAGACTAGCGGGAGTCCACGAGCAGTACTTC. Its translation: CASRRLAGVHEQYF. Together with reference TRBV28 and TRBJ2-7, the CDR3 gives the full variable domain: DVKVTQSSRYLVKRTGEKVFLECVQDMDHENMFWYRQDPGLGLRLIYFSYDVKMKEKGDIPEGYSVSREKKERFSLILESASTNQTSMYLCASRRLAGVHEQYFGPGTRLTVT.

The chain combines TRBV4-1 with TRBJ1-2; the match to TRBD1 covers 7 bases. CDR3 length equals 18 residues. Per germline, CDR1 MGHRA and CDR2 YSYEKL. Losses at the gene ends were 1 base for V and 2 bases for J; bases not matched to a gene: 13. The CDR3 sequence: CASSQGGDREVRNYGYTF. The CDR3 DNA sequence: TGCGCCAGCAGCCAAGGGGGCGACAGGGAGGTACGGAACTATGGCTACACCTTC.

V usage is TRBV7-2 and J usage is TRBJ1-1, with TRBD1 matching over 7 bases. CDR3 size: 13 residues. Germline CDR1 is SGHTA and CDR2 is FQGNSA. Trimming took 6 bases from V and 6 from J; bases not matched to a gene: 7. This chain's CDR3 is CASSSTGAAEAFF. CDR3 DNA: TGTGCCAGCAGTTCCACAGGGGCGGCTGAAGCTTTCTTT.

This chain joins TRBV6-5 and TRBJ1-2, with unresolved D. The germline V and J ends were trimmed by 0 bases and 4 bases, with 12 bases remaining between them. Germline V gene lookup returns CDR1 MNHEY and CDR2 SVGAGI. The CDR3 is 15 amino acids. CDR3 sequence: CASSYSRVSGYGYTF. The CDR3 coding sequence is TGTGCCAGCAGTTACTCGCGGGTCTCAGGCTATGGCTACACCTTC.

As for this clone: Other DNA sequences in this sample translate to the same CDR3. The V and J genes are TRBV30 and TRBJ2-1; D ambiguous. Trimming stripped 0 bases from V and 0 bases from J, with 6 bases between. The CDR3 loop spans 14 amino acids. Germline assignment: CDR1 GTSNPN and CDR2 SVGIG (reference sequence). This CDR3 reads CAWSVLSSYNEQFF. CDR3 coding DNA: TGTGCCTGGAGTGTTCTCAGCTCCTACAATGAGCAGTTCTTC. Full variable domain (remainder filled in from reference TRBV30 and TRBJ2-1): SQTIHQWPATLVQPVGSPLSLECTVEGTSNPNLYWYRQAAGRGLQLLFYSVGIGQISSEVPQNLSASRPQDRQFILSSKKLLLSDSGFYLCAWSVLSSYNEQFFGPGTRLTVL.

The CDR3 loop is CASSLQGPRIYEQYF. For the CDR3, the DNA is TGTGCCAGCAGCTTACAGGGGCCGAGGATCTACGAGCAGTACTTC. The V call is TRBV13, the J call TRBJ2-7, with D perhaps TRBD1 (6 bases). V gave up 2 bases and J gave up 3 bases, with 14 bases separating them. The germline CDR1 and CDR2 sequences are PRHDT and FYEKMQ (reference sequence). The CDR3 extends over 15 amino acids.

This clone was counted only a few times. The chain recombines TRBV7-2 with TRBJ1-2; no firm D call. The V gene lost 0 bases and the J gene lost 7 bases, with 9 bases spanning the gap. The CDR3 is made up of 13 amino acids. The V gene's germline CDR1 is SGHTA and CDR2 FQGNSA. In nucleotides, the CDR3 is TGTGCCAGCAGCTTAGCATCGTTCCCTGGCTACACCTTC. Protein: CASSLASFPGYTF.

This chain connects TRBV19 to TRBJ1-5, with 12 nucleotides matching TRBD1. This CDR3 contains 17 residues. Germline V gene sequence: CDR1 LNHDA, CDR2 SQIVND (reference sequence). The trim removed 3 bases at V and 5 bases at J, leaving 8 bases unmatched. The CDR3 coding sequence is TGTGCCAGTAGTATTGATCTTAGGGACAGGGGGCATCAGCCCCAGCATTTT. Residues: CASSIDLRDRGHQPQHF.